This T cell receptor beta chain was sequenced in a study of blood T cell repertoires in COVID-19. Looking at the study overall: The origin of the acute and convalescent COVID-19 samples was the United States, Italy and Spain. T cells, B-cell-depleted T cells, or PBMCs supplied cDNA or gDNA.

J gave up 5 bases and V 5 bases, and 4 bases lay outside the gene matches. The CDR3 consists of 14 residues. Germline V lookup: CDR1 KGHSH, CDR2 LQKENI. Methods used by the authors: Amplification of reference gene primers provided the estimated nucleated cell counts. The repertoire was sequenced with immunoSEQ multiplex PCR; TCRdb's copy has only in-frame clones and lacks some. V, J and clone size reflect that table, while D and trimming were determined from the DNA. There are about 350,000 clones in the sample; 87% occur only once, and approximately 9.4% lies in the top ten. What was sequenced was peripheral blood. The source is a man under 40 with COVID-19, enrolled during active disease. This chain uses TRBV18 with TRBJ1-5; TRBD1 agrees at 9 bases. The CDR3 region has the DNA TGTGCCAGCTCAGGGGGACAGGGAGATCAGCCCCAGCATTTT. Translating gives CASSGGQGDQPQHF.